The 17 T cell receptor beta chains listed next were all sequenced from one sample in a study of tumor-infiltrating lymphocytes in primary liver carcinoma (dated by TCRdb to between 2016 and 2019). Data came from an Illumina HiSeq 2500. A constant-region primer and ProtoScript II reverse transcriptase were used to reverse-transcribe TCRbeta-specific cDNA from roughly 0.5 ug total RNA. Three nested multiplex PCR rounds, following a slightly modified ARM-PCR procedure, were used to build the TCRbeta libraries. Each of the first two PCR rounds ran for about 10 cycles and used multiplex TRBV1-TRBV30 forward primers together with a Cbeta reverse primer. TCRdb took the public reads, trimmed them with fastp at Q25, ran MiXCR for clone calling and kept in-frame beta chains. Entries are consolidated by CDR3 protein sequence, retaining the most common genes and DNA. The sample table contains about 22,000 distinct CDR3 sequences; only one count was recorded for over 60% of them. The top ten hold approximately 40% of the sample.

Total RNA and DNA were co-extracted from about 20-30 mg of bulk tissue with the AllPrep DNA/RNA mini kit, without cell sorting. The sequenced material came from liver tumor tissue from sampling region 1. Reading the label with the study, this specimen's cell subset or site is: tumor region T1, superior pole. The receptors derive from a woman aged 30 to 39 with primary liver carcinoma and hepatitis B virus infection.

The V and J genes are TRBV7-9 and TRBJ2-7; 7 bases are shared with TRBD1. Trimming at V came to 7 bases and at J to 6 bases, leaving 12 bases not matched to a gene. The V gene's germline CDR1 is SEHNR and CDR2 FQNEAQ (reference sequence). This CDR3 is 14 amino acids long. The CDR3 nucleotides are TGTGCCAGCAAACAAACGGGACAGCTGGTCGAGCAGTACTTC. This codes for CASKQTGQLVEQYF.

Turning to this clonotype: The germline gene is not matched at one end of the junction; a read error may be the cause. The genes are TRBV5-5 and TRBJ2-5; either TRBD1 or TRBD2 may supply D (5 bases each). The CDR3 spans 17 residues. In germline, CDR1 is SGHKS, CDR2 YYEKEE (reference sequence). Here the CDR3 DNA reads TGTGTCAGCAGCTTGGGGCTAGCAAGAGGGTACCGAGAGATCCAGTACTTC. Its translation: CVSSLGLARGYREIQYF.

This clonotype was recorded many times. The chain is built from TRBV18 and TRBJ1-5; unclear D gene. V was cut by 8 bases and J by 2 bases, with 13 bases left in between. The germline V gene encodes CDR1 KGHSH and CDR2 LQKENI. CDR3 size: 14 residues. This CDR3 is CASPRWVGNQPQHF. CDR3 bases: TGTGCCAGCCCTCGGTGGGTTGGCAATCAGCCCCAGCATTTT.

In the case of this clonotype: Sequence at one end of the junction differs from germline and may be a read error. V usage is TRBV24-1 and J usage is TRBJ2-1, with D unresolved. Germline V gives CDR1 KGHDR, CDR2 SFDVKD. The CDR3 loop spans 16 amino acids. The CDR3 loop reads CATCDFGRDSYKEQFF. As DNA, the CDR3 is TGTGCCACCTGTGATTTCGGTAGGGATTCCTACAAAGAGCAGTTCTTC.

As concerns this clonotype: At one end the junction does not follow the germline gene, possibly because of a read error. The chain has TRBV14 and TRBJ2-7; weak D call: TRBD2 (6 bases). The CDR3 is 15 residues long. Germline CDR1 and CDR2: SGHDN and FVKESK. The CDR3 region is CAISQTAGTDYEQYF. The CDR3 DNA reads TGTGCCATCAGCCAGACGGCGGGGACTGATTACGAGCAGTACTTC.

This sequence joins TRBV11-2 and TRBJ2-7; D may match TRBD1 or TRBD2 (6 bases each). The germline V gene encodes CDR1 SGHAT and CDR2 FQNNGV. V lost 6 bases and J 2 bases, leaving 23 bases between the germline ends. This CDR3 region has 17 residues. The CDR3 loop is CASSPMGWLGGTYEQYF. CDR3 DNA sequence: TGTGCCAGCAGTCCCATGGGGTGGTTGGGGGGCACCTACGAGCAGTACTTC.

To note about this clonotype: The conserved phenylalanine or tryptophan normally closing the CDR3 is absent here, so this likely arose from a read error. The V and J genes are TRBV2 and TRBJ2-7; D not certain. The germline gives CDR1 SNHLY, CDR2 FYNNEI. The CDR3 has 15 residues. The CDR3 sequence: CAISDLRPVTYVQYS. The DNA for the CDR3 is TGTGCCATCAGTGATCTGCGGCCAGTAACCTACGTGCAGTACTCC.

The V and J genes are TRBV11-2 and TRBJ2-1; 7 bases align to TRBD2. V lost 10 bases to trimming and J lost 6 bases; unmatched junction nucleotides: 18. Germline V gene sequence: CDR1 SGHAT, CDR2 FQNNGV. This CDR3 comprises 16 residues. In nucleotides, the CDR3 is TGTGCCAACTCATTTGGAAGCGGGATAGTGAGCAATGAGCAGTTCTTC. The encoded protein is CANSFGSGIVSNEQFF.

Notes on this clonotype: One end of the junction varies from germline; a read error may be responsible. The chain couples TRBV11-2 to TRBJ2-1; TRBD2 aligns across 11 bases. The CDR3 runs 16 residues. Germline lookup yields CDR1 SGHAT and CDR2 FQNNGV. Here the CDR3 DNA reads TGTACCAGCAGCACCTCTCTAGCGGGAGGATACGATGAGCAGCTCTTC. It translates to CTSSTSLAGGYDEQLF.

Many counts were recorded for this clonotype. The chain combines TRBV28 with TRBJ1-1; D gene uncertain. The CDR3 is 13 amino acids. CDR1 and CDR2 (germline): MDHEN, SYDVKM. With 10 bases removed from V and 14 bases from J, the gap between germline ends came to 26 bases. CDR3 region: CATLRTGSYSNFF. CDR3 sequence (DNA): TGTGCCACCTTAAGGACCGGGTCCTATTCCAACTTCTTT.

This clonotype has a count of ten or more. The genes are TRBV7-9 and TRBJ2-3; D is ambiguous. CDR3 length equals 16 residues. CDR1 and CDR2 (germline): SEHNR, FQNEAQ (reference sequence). V was trimmed by 5 bases and J by 0 bases, leaving 15 bases between them. The CDR3 reads CASSPGSAPSTDTQYF. CDR3 in DNA: TGTGCCAGCAGCCCTGGCAGTGCCCCTAGCACAGATACGCAGTATTTT. Supplemented by reference TRBV7-9 and TRBJ2-3, the full variable domain reads DTGVSQNPRHKITKRGQNVTFRCDPISEHNRLYWYRQTLGQGPEFLTYFQNEAQLEKSRLLSDRFSAERPKGSFSTLEIQRTEQGDSAMYLCASSPGSAPSTDTQYFGPGTRLTVL.

The chain uses TRBV5-5 and TRBJ1-6; no definite D call. The CDR3 extends over 14 amino acids. Trimming cost V 0 bases and J 14 bases, with 15 bases left between them. Germline V CDR1 and CDR2: SGHKS, YYEKEE (reference sequence). The CDR3 protein is CASSLDVTNLSLHF. As DNA, the CDR3 is TGTGCCAGCAGCTTGGACGTCACTAATTTATCCCTCCACTTT.

The V and J genes are TRBV11-2 and TRBJ2-1, with D perhaps TRBD2 (5 bases). Germline values: CDR1 SGHAT, CDR2 FQNNGV. V was pared by 0 bases and J by 6 bases, with 12 bases between. The CDR3 has 15 amino acids. The CDR3, as DNA: TGTGCCAGCAGCTTAGAGGGGAGTCTCCTCAATGAGCAGTTCTTC. Translation: CASSLEGSLLNEQFF.

The gene calls are TRBV11-2 and TRBJ1-2, with D possibly matching TRBD1 (5 bases). Between the trimmed V and J ends, which lost 5 bases and 2 bases, there was a span of 9 bases. This CDR3 comprises 13 residues. Per the germline V gene, CDR1 is SGHAT and CDR2 is FQNNGV. Here the CDR3 DNA reads TGTGCCAGCAGCCGTGACAGAAACTATGGCTACACCTTC. Residues: CASSRDRNYGYTF.

The V gene is TRBV28, the J gene TRBJ1-5; no firm D call. Germline V CDR1 and CDR2: MDHEN, SYDVKM. Trimming shortened V by 8 bases and J by 1 base, and 15 bases separated the two germline ends. CDR3 length: 15 amino acids. The CDR3 sequence: CASDQSGVSNQPQHF. The CDR3, as DNA: TGTGCCAGCGACCAGTCGGGAGTCAGCAATCAGCCCCAGCATTTT.

The count of this clonotype is one. The chain employs TRBV14 and TRBJ2-7; TRBD2 is a possible D gene (6 bases). Between the trimmed V and J ends, which lost 3 bases and 13 bases, there was a span of 25 bases. CDR3 size: 15 residues. Germline CDR1 is SGHDN and CDR2 is FVKESK. DNA for the CDR3: TGTGCCAGCAGCCAGGCGGCGGGGACTGAATACGAGCGATACTTC. It specifies CASSQAAGTEYERYF.

Points on this clonotype: Relative to the germline gene, one junction end is altered; a read error may explain this. The CDR3 DNA reads TGTGCCATTAGTGAGACCATGGCGGCTAGCGCCTACAATGAGCATCTCTTC. It encodes CAISETMAASAYNEHLF. J is TRBJ2-1 and V is TRBV10-3; a possible D gene is TRBD2 (6 bases). This CDR3 comprises 17 residues. Per the germline V gene, CDR1 is ENHRY and CDR2 is SYGVKD.